This T cell receptor (beta chain) was retrieved from a study of T cell changes during pregnancy in multiple sclerosis. TCRdb's table, derived via immunoSEQ multiplex PCR, lists solely in-frame clones and lacks some. The sample yields 64,000 or so clones, around 96% seen once. This sequence originates from a female donor with multiple sclerosis, enrolled in a pregnancy study. The sample consisted of CD8+ T cells from peripheral blood mononuclear cells, taken after pregnancy.

The CDR3 DNA follows: TGTGCCAGCAGCCAACTACTAGCGGGGGGCCCCACAGATACGCAGTATTTT. Protein: CASSQLLAGGPTDTQYF. The genes are TRBV14 and TRBJ2-3; 12 bases are shared with TRBD2. Unmatched junction bases numbered 5, after V lost 2 bases and J lost 2 bases. Germline loops: CDR1 SGHDN, CDR2 FVKESK. This CDR3 is 17 amino acids long.